The 6 T cell receptor beta chains listed next were all sequenced from one sample in a study of T-cell memory formation after mild COVID-19. MiXCR, applied by TCRdb to the 5' RACE reads, yields one record per CDR3 protein. The table shows under 300,000 distinct CDR3 sequences, with 7% to 10% occurring only once. Material: PBMCs or a T cell subset sorted from them (not recorded which). These receptors came from a man younger than 30 who had mild COVID-19 (a few samples of this study predate the infection). Cell type and time point are not known.

This clonotype was found many times. The CDR3 protein is CSARAWGGPGDTQYF. In DNA form, the CDR3 reads TGCAGTGCTAGAGCATGGGGGGGGCCGGGAGATACGCAGTATTTT. V is TRBV20-1 and J is TRBJ2-3; the D gene is possibly TRBD2 (7 bases). CDR1 and CDR2 from the germline V gene are DFQATT and SNEGSKA (reference sequence). Trimming cost V 1 base and J 5 bases, with 16 bases left between them. CDR3 length: 15 residues.

This clonotype has just a few counts. The chain combines TRBV19 with TRBJ2-1; TRBD1 or TRBD2 may be the D gene (5 bases each). In germline, CDR1 is LNHDA, CDR2 SQIVND (reference sequence). V lost 8 bases to trimming and J lost 1 base, with 12 bases between them. This CDR3 has 14 amino acids. DNA of the CDR3: TGTGCCAGTTGCCTGGGACCATCCTACAATGAGCAGTTCTTC. It yields the protein CASCLGPSYNEQFF.

This clonotype was recorded a few times. The V gene is TRBV4-2, the J gene TRBJ2-3, with 7 positions matching TRBD2. This CDR3 has 17 amino acids. The germline V gene has CDR1 LGHNA and CDR2 YNFKEQ. Unmatched junction bases numbered 8, after V lost 0 bases and J lost 2 bases. CDR3 residues: CASSQDSSLAATDTQYF. The DNA of the CDR3 is TGTGCCAGCAGCCAAGATAGTAGCCTAGCGGCCACAGATACGCAGTATTTT.

This clonotype appeared a few times. This sequence joins TRBV7-9 and TRBJ2-7, with 9 bases aligning to TRBD1. J was trimmed by 5 bases and V by 4 bases; bases with no gene match: 6. The CDR3 loop spans 14 amino acids. CDR1 and CDR2 from the germline V gene are SEHNR and FQNEAQ (reference sequence). CDR3 loop: CASSSKDRGNEQYF. The CDR3 region has the DNA TGTGCCAGCAGCTCCAAGGACAGGGGTAACGAGCAGTACTTC.

In this sample, this clonotype turned up a few times. The chain recombines TRBV5-1 with TRBJ2-1; D call uncertain. Germline loops: CDR1 SGHRS, CDR2 YFSETQ. V lost 1 base to trimming and J lost 2 bases, with 4 bases between them. The CDR3 length is 13 residues. The CDR3 bases are TGCGCCAGCAGCTTGAACACCTACAATGAGCAGTTCTTC. It encodes CASSLNTYNEQFF.

CDR3 residues: CASSKGLAGDTQYF. The CDR3 bases are TGCGCCAGCAGCAAGGGACTAGCTGGGGATACGCAGTATTTT. The chain couples TRBV5-1 to TRBJ2-3, with 9 bases that match TRBD2. The V segment lost 4 bases and the J segment 6 bases; nucleotides outside the gene matches: 6. Germline V gene lookup returns CDR1 SGHRS and CDR2 YFSETQ. The CDR3 is 14 residues long.